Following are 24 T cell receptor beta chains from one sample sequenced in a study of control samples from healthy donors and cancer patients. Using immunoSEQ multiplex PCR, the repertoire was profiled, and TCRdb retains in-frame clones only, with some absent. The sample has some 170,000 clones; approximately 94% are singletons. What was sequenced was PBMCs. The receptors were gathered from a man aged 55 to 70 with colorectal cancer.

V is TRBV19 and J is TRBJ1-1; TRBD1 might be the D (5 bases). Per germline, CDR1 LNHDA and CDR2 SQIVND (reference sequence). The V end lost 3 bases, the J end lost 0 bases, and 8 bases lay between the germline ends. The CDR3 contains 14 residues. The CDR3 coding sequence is TGTGCCAGTAGTATCAGGGTAATGAACACTGAAGCTTTCTTT. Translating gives CASSIRVMNTEAFF.

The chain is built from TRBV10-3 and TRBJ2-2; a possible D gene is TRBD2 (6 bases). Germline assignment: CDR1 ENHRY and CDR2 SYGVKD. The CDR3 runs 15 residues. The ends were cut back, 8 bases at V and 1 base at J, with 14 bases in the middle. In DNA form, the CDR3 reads TGTGCCATCGGGAGCGGGTCGGAGAACACCGGGGAGCTGTTTTTT. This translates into CAIGSGSENTGELFF.

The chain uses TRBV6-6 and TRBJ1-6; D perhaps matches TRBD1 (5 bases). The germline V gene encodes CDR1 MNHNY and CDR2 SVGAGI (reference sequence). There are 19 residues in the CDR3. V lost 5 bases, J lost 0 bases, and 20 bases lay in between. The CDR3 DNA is TGTGCCAGCAGTCCCCTAATCGCGAGGGACCTCTCCTATAATTCACCCCTCCACTTT. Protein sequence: CASSPLIARDLSYNSPLHF.

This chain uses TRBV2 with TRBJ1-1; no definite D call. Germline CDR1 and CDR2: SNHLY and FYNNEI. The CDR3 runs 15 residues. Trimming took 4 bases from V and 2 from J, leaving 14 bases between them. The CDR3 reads CASSALQSSNTEAFF. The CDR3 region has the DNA TGTGCCAGCAGTGCCTTACAGAGCTCTAACACTGAAGCTTTCTTT.

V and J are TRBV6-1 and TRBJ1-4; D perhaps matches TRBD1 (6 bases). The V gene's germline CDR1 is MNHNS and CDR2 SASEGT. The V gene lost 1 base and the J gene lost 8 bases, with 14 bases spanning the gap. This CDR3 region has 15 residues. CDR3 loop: CASSEVRPGDEKLFF. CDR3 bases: TGTGCCAGCAGTGAAGTTAGGCCAGGGGACGAAAAACTGTTTTTT.

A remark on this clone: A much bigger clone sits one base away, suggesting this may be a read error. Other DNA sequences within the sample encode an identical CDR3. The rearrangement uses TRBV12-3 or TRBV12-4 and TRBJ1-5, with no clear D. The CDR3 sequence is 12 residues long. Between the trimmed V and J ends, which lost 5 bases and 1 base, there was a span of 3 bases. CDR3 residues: CASSESNQPQHF. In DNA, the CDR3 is TGTGCCAGCAGTGAGAGCAATCAGCCCCAGCATTTT.

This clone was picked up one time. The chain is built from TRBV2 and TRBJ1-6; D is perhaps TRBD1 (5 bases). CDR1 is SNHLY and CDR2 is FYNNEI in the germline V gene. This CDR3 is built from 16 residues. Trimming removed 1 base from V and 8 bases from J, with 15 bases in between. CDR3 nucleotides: TGTGCCAGCAGTGAAGGGGGCGGTAGGAGGTATTCACCCCTCCACTTT. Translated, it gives CASSEGGGRRYSPLHF.

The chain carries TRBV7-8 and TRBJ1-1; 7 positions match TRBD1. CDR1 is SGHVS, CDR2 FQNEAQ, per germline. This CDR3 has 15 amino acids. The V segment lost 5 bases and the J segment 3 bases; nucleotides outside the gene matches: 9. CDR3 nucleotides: TGTGCCAGCAGCGCCTACAGGGGCGGGCACACTGAAGCTTTCTTT. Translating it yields CASSAYRGGHTEAFF. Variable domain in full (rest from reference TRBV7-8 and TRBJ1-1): GAGVSQSPRYKVAKRGQDVALRCDPISGHVSLFWYQQALGQGPEFLTYFQNEAQLDKSGLPSDRFFAERPEGSVSTLKIQRTQQEDSAVYLCASSAYRGGHTEAFFGQGTRLTVV.

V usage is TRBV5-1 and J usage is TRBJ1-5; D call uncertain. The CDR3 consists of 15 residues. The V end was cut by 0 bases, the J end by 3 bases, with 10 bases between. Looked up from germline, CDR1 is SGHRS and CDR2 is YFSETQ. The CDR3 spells CASSLGDGFNQPQHF. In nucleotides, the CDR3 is TGCGCCAGCAGCTTGGGTGACGGATTCAATCAGCCCCAGCATTTT.

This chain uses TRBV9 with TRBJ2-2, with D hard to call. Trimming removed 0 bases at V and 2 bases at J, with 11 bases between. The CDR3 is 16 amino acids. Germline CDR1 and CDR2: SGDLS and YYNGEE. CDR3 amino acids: CASSVGALTNTGELFF. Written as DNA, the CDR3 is TGTGCCAGCAGCGTAGGGGCACTTACTAACACCGGGGAGCTGTTTTTT.

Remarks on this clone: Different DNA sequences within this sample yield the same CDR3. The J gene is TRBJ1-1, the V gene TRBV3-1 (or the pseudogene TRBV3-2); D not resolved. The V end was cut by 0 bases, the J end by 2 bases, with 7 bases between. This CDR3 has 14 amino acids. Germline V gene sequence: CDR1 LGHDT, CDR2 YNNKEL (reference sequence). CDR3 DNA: TGTGCCAGCAGCCAAGATCAAGCTAACACTGAAGCTTTCTTT. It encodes CASSQDQANTEAFF.

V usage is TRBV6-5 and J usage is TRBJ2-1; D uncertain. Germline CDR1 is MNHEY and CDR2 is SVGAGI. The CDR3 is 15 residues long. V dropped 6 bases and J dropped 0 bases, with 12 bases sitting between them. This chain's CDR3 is CASRNLRSSYNEQFF. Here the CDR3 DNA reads TGTGCCAGCAGGAACCTCCGCAGCTCCTACAATGAGCAGTTCTTC.

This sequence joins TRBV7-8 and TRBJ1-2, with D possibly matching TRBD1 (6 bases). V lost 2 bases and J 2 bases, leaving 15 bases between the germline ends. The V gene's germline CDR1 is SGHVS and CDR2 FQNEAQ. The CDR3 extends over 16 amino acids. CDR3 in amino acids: CASSLKSRTENYGYTF. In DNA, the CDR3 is TGTGCCAGCAGCTTAAAGTCTCGGACAGAGAACTATGGCTACACCTTC.

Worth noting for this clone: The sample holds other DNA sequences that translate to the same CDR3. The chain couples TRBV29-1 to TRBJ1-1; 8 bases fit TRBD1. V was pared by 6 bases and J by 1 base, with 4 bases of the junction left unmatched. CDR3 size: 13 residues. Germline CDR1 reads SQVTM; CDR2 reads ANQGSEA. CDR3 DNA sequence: TGCAGCGTGTTCGGACAGGGGAACACTGAAGCTTTCTTT. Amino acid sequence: CSVFGQGNTEAFF.

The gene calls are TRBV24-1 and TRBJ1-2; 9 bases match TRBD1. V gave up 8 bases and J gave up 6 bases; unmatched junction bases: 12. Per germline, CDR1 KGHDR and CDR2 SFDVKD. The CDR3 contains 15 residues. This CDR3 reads CATTNPDRGGDGYTF. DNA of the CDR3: TGTGCCACCACTAATCCGGACAGGGGAGGAGATGGCTACACCTTC.

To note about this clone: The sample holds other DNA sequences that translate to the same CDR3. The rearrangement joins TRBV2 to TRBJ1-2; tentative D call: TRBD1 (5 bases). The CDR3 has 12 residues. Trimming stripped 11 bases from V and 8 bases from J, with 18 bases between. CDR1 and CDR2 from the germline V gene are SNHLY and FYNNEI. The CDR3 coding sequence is TGTGCCTCTTCGGGGGGGGAAGGGGGCTACACCTTC. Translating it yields CASSGGEGGYTF.

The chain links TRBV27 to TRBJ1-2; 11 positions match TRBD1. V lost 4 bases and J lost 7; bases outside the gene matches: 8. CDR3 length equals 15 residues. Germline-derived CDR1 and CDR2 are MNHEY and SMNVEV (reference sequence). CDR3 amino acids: CASSSGDRGLSGYTF. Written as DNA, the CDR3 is TGTGCCAGCAGTTCTGGGGACAGGGGGTTGAGTGGCTACACCTTC.

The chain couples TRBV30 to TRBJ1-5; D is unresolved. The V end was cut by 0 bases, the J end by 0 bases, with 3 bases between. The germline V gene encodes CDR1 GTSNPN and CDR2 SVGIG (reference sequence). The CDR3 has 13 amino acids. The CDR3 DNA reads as TGTGCCTGGAGTGTCGCTAGCAATCAGCCCCAGCATTTT. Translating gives CAWSVASNQPQHF. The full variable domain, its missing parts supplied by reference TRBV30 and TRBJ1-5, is SQTIHQWPATLVQPVGSPLSLECTVEGTSNPNLYWYRQAAGRGLQLLFYSVGIGQISSEVPQNLSASRPQDRQFILSSKKLLLSDSGFYLCAWSVASNQPQHFGDGTRLSIL.

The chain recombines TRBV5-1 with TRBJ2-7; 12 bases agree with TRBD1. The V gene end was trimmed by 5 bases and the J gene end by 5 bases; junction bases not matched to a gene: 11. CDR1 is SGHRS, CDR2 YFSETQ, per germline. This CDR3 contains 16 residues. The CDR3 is CASSPRPGQGAHEQYF. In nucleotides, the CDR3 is TGCGCCAGCAGTCCCAGACCGGGACAGGGGGCGCACGAGCAGTACTTC. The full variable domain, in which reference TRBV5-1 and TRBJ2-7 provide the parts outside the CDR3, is KAGVTQTPRYLIKTRGQQVTLSCSPISGHRSVSWYQQTPGQGLQFLFEYFSETQRNKGNFPGRFSGRQFSNSRSEMNVSTLELGDSALYLCASSPRPGQGAHEQYFGPGTRLTVT.

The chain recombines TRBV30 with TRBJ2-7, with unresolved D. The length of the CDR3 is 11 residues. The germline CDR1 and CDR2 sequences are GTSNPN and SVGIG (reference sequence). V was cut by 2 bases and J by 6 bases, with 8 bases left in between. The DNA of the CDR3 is TGTGCCTGGAGTCCCCCTCCCGAGCAGTACTTC. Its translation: CAWSPPPEQYF.

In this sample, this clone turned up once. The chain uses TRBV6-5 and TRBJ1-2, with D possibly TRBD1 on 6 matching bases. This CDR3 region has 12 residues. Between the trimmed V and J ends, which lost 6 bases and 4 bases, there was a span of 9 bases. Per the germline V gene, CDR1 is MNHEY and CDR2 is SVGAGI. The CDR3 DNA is TGTGCCAGCAGGGACAGCCTCTATGGCTACACCTTC. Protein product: CASRDSLYGYTF.

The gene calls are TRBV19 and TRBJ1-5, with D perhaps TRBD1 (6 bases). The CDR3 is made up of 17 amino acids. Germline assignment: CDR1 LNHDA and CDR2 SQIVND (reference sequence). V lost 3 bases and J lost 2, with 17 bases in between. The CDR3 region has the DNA TGTGCCAGTAGTATCCCAACAGGGACCCTAGGCAATCAGCCCCAGCATTTT. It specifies CASSIPTGTLGNQPQHF.

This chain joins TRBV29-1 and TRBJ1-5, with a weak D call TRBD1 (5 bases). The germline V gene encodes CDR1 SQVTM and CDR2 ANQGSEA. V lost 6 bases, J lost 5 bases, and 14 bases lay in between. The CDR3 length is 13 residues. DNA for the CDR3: TGCAGCGTCCGAAGAGAACAGGATCAGCCCCAGCATTTT. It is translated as CSVRREQDQPQHF.

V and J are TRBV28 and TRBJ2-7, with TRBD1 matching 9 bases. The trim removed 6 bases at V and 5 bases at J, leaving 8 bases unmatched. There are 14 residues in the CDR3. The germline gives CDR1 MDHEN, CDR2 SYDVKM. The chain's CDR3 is CASSWGQGKNEQYF. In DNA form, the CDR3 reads TGTGCCAGCAGCTGGGGACAGGGAAAGAACGAGCAGTACTTC.